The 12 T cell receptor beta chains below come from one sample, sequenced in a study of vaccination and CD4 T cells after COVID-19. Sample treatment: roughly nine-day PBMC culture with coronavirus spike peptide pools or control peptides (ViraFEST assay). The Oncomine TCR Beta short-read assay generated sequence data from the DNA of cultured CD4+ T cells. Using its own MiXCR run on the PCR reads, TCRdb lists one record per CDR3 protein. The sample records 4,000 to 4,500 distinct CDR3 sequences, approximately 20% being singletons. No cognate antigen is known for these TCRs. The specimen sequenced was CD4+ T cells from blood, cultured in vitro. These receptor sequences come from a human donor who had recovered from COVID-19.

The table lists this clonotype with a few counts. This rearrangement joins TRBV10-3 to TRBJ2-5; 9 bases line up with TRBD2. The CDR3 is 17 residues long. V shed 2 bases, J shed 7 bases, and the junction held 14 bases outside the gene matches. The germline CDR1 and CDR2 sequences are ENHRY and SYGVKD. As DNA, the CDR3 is TGTGCCATCAGTGAGCCCAAGGGGCGGGGGGGCCTAGGGACCCAGTACTTC. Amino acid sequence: CAISEPKGRGGLGTQYF.

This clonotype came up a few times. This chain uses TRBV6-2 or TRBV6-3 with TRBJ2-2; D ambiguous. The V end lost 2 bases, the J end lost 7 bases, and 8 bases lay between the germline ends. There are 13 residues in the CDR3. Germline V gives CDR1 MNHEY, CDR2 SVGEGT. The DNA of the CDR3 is TGTGCCAGCAGTTACATTAGAGTCGGGGAGCTGTTTTTT. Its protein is CASSYIRVGELFF.

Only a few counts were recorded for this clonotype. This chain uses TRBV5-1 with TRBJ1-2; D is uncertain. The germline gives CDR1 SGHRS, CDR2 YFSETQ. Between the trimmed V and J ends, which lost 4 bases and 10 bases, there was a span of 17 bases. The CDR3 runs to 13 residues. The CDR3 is CASSPSAVADYTF. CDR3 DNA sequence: TGCGCCAGCAGCCCTTCGGCGGTCGCGGACTACACCTTC.

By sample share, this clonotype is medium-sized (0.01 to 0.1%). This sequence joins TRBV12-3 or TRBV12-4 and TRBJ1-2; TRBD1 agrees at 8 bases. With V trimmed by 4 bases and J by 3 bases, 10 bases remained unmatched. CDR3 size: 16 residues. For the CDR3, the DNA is TGTGCCAGCAGTTCCCTCCTACAGGGGGGGTACTATGGCTACACCTTC. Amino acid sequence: CASSSLLQGGYYGYTF.

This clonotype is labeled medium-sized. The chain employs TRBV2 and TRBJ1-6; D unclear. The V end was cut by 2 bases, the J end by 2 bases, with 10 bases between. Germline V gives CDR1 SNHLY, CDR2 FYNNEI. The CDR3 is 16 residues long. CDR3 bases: TGTGCCAGCAGTGAAATCCGGGGAGCCTATAATTCACCCCTCCACTTT. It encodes CASSEIRGAYNSPLHF.

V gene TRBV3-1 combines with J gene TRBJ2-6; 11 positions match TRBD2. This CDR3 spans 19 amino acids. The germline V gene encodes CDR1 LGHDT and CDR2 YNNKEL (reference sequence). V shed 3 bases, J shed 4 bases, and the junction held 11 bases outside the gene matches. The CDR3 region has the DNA TGTGCCAGCAGCCAGCCCGGGACTAGCGGCCCTCGAGGGGCCAACGTCCTGACTTTC. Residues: CASSQPGTSGPRGANVLTF.

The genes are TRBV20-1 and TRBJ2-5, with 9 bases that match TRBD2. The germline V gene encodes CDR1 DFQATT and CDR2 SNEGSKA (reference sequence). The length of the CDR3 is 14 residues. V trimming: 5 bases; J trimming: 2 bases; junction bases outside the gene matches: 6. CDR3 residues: CSAPRAGGQETQYF. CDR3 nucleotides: TGCAGTGCTCCGAGGGCGGGGGGGCAAGAGACCCAGTACTTC.

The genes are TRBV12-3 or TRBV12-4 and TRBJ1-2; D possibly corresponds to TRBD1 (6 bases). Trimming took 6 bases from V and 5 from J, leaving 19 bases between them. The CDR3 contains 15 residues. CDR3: CASRHRDIFLYGYTF. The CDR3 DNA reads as TGTGCCAGCAGACACCGGGACATTTTTCTGTATGGCTACACCTTC.

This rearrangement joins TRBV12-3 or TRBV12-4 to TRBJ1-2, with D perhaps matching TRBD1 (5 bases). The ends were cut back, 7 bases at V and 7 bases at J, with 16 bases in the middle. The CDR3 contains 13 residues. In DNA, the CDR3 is TGTGCCAGCACCCGGGGGGTCACAGGTGGCTACACCTTC. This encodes CASTRGVTGGYTF.

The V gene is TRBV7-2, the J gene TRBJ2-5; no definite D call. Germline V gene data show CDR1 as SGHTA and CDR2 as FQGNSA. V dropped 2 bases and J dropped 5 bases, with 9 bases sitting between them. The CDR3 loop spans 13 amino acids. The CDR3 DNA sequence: TGTGCCAGCAGCTTACCGGGTGGGGAGACCCAGTACTTC. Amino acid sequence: CASSLPGGETQYF.

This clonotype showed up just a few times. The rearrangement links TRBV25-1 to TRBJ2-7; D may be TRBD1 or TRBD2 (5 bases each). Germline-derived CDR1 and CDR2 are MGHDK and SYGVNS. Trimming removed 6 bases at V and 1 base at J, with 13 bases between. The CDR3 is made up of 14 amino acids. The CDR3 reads CASRRGAGSYEQYF. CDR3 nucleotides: TGTGCCAGCAGGAGGGGCGCCGGGTCCTACGAGCAGTACTTC.

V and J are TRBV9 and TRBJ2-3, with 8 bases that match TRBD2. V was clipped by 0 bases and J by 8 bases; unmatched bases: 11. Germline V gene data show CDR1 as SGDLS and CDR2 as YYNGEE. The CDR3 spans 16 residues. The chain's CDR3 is CASSVEGSGRLGTQYF. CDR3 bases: TGTGCCAGCAGCGTAGAAGGCAGCGGGAGATTGGGTACGCAGTATTTT. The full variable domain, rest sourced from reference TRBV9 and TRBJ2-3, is DSGVTQTPKHLITATGQRVTLRCSPRSGDLSVYWYQQSLDQGLQFLIQYYNGEERAKGNILERFSAQQFPDLHSELNLSSLELGDSALYFCASSVEGSGRLGTQYFGPGTRLTVL.